A single sample is the source of the 4 T cell receptor beta chains below, sequenced in a study of cytomegalovirus exposure and HLA in healthy donors. Use of 60 Vbeta and 13 Jbeta primers characterized the PCR. The table came from immunoSEQ multiplex PCR; TCRdb's copy has only in-frame clones and leaves some out. This sample yields roughly 110,000 clones, of which about 78% are seen a single time; roughly 12% belongs to the top ten. The sequencing sample was made of PBMCs. These receptor sequences come from a woman in her thirties or forties in good health and CMV-seropositive.

The rearrangement links TRBV5-1 to TRBJ2-1; TRBD2 matches at 7 bases. The V segment lost 0 bases and the J segment 5 bases; nucleotides outside the gene matches: 11. The germline V gene encodes CDR1 SGHRS and CDR2 YFSETQ. This CDR3 comprises 17 residues. Here the CDR3 reads CASSLAIGLAAHNEQFF. DNA for the CDR3: TGCGCCAGCAGCTTGGCGATTGGGCTAGCGGCTCACAATGAGCAGTTCTTC.

The genes are TRBV6-4 and TRBJ1-2, with D unresolved. Germline-derived CDR1 and CDR2 are MRHNA and SNTAGT. This CDR3 region has 12 residues. Trimming left V 3 bases short and J 4 bases short, with 6 bases between. The DNA of the CDR3 is TGTGCCAGCAGTGAAAACGGCTATGGCTACACCTTC. This translates into CASSENGYGYTF.

This clone has just one count. This chain links TRBV7-5 with TRBJ2-2; TRBD2, the table's D call, was not compared with the DNA. TRBV7-5 is a documented pseudogene. The length of the CDR3 is 16 residues. CDR3 nucleotide sequence: TGTGCCAGAAGCGAAACTAGCGAGGCCCCTACCGGGGAGCTGTTTTTT. It specifies CARSETSEAPTGELFF.

This chain links TRBV6-5 with TRBJ1-2; 7 nucleotides line up with TRBD1. CDR1 and CDR2 from the germline V gene are MNHEY and SVGAGI. The CDR3 consists of 15 residues. The V and J ends lost 10 bases and 8 bases, in that order; junction bases with no gene match: 19. CDR3 DNA sequence: TGTGCCATCAGAATAGGGTCAGGGGGAGAAGGGGGCTACACCTTC. This codes for CAIRIGSGGEGGYTF.